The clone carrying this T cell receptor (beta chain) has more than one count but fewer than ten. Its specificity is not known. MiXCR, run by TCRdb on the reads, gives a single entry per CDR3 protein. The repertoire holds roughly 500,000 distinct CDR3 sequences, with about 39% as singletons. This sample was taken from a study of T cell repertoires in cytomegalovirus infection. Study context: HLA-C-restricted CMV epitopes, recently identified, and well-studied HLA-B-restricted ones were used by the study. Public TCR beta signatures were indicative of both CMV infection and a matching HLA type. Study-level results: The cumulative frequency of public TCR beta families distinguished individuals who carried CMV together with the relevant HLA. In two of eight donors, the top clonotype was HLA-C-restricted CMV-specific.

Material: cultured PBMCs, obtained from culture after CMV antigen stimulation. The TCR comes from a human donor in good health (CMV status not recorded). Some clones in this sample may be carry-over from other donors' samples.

The CDR3 sequence: CASSFGGPGRTEAFF. Here the CDR3 DNA reads TGCGCCAGCAGCTTCGGGGGGCCCGGGAGGACTGAAGCTTTCTTT. V usage is TRBV5-1 and J usage is TRBJ1-1, with D tentatively TRBD1 (6 bases). The CDR3 is 15 amino acids. The germline gives CDR1 SGHRS, CDR2 YFSETQ. Between the trimmed V and J ends, which lost 2 bases and 5 bases, there was a span of 16 bases.